The table lists the clone carrying this T cell receptor beta chain with a few counts. What it binds is not known. Clones were sequenced by immunoSEQ multiplex PCR, and TCRdb holds only the in-frame ones, with some missing. This repertoire shows tens of thousands of clones, 79% found once; its top ten account for 5.5% to 7%. The sample is drawn from a study of vaccination effects on CD4 cells after COVID-19. Study-wide points: There was marked clonal contraction among infection- and vaccine-induced clones late after vaccination. Nearly all vaccine-induced clones in healthy recipients recognized only SARS-CoV-2.

Antigen-specific CD4+ T cells expanded by the ViraFEST assay with viral peptide pools were then sequenced. Following a roughly 10-day culture, CD4+ T cells were purified. All vaccine recipients tested negative for nucleocapsid antibodies and had never contracted SARS-CoV-2 infection. With approximately 9.2 ug/ml peptides and 9 to 10 IU/ml IL-2, a few million PBMC per well were cultured. Days 3 and 7 were when half the medium was replaced with IL-2 medium. The sample here was CD4+ T cells from PBMCs cultured with HCoV-OC43 spike peptides, taken before COVID-19 vaccination. Subset indicated: HCoV-OC43 spike overlapping peptide pool stimulation. The clonotype was recovered from a human donor who received a COVID-19 vaccine.

The CDR3 spells CASSTAGTAHEKLFF. The CDR3 bases are TGTGCCAGTAGTACCGCCGGGACGGCTCATGAAAAACTGTTTTTT. The chain carries TRBV19 and TRBJ1-4, with D perhaps matching TRBD1 (5 bases). The CDR3 contains 15 residues. V gave up 4 bases and J gave up 6 bases, with 15 bases separating them. The germline V gene has CDR1 LNHDA and CDR2 SQIVND (reference sequence).